Given below is one T cell receptor (beta chain) in context. This record belongs to a study of siplizumab effects on memory and regulatory T cells. Germline-derived CDR1 and CDR2 are SGHVS and FNYEAQ. Trimming left V 1 base short and J 9 bases short, with 16 bases between. The CDR3 spans 15 residues. Measured with immunoSEQ multiplex PCR; TCRdb has only the in-frame clones, and not every one. The table has 85,000 to 90,000 clones, about 90% seen once. The chain carries TRBV7-6 and TRBJ2-1; tentative D call: TRBD2 (5 bases). Source material: CD4+ T cells sorted from blood. This TCR was sampled from a human donor in good health. The CDR3 reads CASSLDEVGASEQFF. CDR3 coding DNA: TGTGCCAGCAGCTTAGATGAAGTGGGAGCTAGTGAGCAGTTCTTC.